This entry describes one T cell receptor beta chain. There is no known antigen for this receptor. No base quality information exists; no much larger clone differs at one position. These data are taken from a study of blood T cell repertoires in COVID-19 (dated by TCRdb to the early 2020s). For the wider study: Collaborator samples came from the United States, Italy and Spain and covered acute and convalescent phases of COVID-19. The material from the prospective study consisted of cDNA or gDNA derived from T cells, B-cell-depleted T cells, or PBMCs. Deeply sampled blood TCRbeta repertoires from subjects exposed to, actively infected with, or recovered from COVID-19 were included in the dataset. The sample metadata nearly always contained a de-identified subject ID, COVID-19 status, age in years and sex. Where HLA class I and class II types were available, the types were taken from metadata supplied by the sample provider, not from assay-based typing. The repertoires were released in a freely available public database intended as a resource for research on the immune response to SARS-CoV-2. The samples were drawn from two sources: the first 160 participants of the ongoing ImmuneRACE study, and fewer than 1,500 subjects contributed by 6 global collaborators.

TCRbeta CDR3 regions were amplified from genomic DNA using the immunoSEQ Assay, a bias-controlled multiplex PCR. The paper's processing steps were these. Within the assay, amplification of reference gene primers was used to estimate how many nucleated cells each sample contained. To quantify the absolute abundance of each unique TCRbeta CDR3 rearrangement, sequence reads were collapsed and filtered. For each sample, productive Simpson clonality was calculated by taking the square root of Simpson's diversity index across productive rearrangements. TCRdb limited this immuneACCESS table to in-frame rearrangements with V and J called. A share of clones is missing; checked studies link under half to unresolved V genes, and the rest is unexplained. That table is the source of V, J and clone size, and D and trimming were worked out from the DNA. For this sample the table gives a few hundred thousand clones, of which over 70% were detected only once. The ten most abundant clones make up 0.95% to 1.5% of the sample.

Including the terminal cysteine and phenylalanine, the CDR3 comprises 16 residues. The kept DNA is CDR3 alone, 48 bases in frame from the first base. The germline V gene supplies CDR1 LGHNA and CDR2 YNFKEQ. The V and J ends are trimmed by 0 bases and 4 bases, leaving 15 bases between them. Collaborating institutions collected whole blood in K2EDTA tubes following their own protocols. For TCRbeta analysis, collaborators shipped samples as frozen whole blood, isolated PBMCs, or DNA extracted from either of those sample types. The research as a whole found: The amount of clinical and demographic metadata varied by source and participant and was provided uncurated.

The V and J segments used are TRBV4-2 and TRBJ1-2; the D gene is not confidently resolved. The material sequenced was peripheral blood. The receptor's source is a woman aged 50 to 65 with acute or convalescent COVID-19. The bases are TGTGCCAGCAGCCAAGAGGGAGAGGGCGTTGGCTATGGCTACACCTTC. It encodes CASSQEGEGVGYGYTF.